The rows below give T cell receptor beta chains drawn from one sample of a study of vaccination and CD4 T cells after COVID-19. TCRdb fed the PCR reads into MiXCR, producing one record per CDR3 protein. The sample lists roughly 18,000 distinct CDR3 sequences; roughly half were seen once. These receptors have no known antigen. Sample: CD4+ T cells from blood, cultured in vitro. These receptors were taken from a human donor who had recovered from COVID-19. Both conserved end residues are part of each CDR3. The order of the fields is CDR3 length, V gene, J gene, D gene, clone size, CDR3 DNA, CDR3 protein. The D gene is left open where the match is weak. Clone size, where shown, is once, few, many, or a class for clones that have expanded.

>16|TRBV23-1|TRBJ2-3|TRBD2|once
TGCGCCAGCAGTCAATCTCCCGGACTAGCGACAGATACGCAGTATTTT
CASSQSPGLATDTQYF
>14|TRBV28|TRBJ2-7|NA|few
TGTGCCAGCAGTTTGAAGTCAGGAATGGACGAGCAGTACTTC
CASSLKSGMDEQYF
>14|TRBV11-3|TRBJ1-2|NA|NA
TGTGCCAGCAGCTTGGATCAGGGTCTACGGGGCTACACCTTC
CASSLDQGLRGYTF
>15|TRBV20-1|TRBJ1-5|NA|NA
TGCAGTGCTCCCTCCTCCTGGCAGGACAATCAGCCCCAGCATTTT
CSAPSSWQDNQPQHF
>16|TRBV6-5|TRBJ2-3|TRBD2|NA
TGTGCCAGCAGTTACTCTCTAGCGGGGGCGAGGGATACGCAGTATTTT
CASSYSLAGARDTQYF
>14|TRBV6-2/TRBV6-3|TRBJ2-5|NA|NA
TGTGCCAGCGGGAGGTTTGGTATACAAGAGACCCAGTACTTC
CASGRFGIQETQYF
>15|TRBV6-5|TRBJ1-1|NA|NA
TGTGCCAGCAGTTATGGGACGCCCGAGAACACTGAAGCTTTCTTT
CASSYGTPENTEAFF
>16|TRBV6-5|TRBJ1-6|NA|large
TGTGCCAGCAGTTACTCGAGTATGGGAGACCCTTCACCCCTCCACTTT
CASSYSSMGDPSPLHF
>12|TRBV6-5|TRBJ2-2|NA|few
TGTGCCAGCAGTTACTCTACCGGGGAGCTGTTTTTT
CASSYSTGELFF
>13|TRBV6-5|TRBJ1-2|TRBD1|NA
TGTGCCAGCAGTTATGGACAGGCCTATGGCTACACCTTC
CASSYGQAYGYTF
>15|TRBV4-3|TRBJ1-2|TRBD1|NA
TGCGCCAGCAGCCAAGTGGGGACAGACTATGGAGGCTACACCTTC
CASSQVGTDYGGYTF
>16|TRBV7-2|TRBJ1-3|NA|NA
TGTGCCAGCAGCTCTAGCGGGGCCTCCTCTGGAAACACCATATATTTT
CASSSSGASSGNTIYF
>15|TRBV27|TRBJ1-1|TRBD1|few
TGTGCCAGCAGTCCGGGACAGGTCATGAACACTGAAGCTTTCTTT
CASSPGQVMNTEAFF
>18|TRBV6-1|TRBJ2-2|TRBD2|NA
TGTGCCAGCGGTACTGTACTAGCGGGATTTAGGAACACCGGGGAGCTGTTTTTT
CASGTVLAGFRNTGELFF
>15|TRBV6-1|TRBJ2-3|TRBD2|once
TGTGCCAGCAGGCCGACTAGCGGCAGCACAGATACGCAGTATTTT
CASRPTSGSTDTQYF
>14|TRBV20-1|TRBJ2-5|TRBD2|few
TGCAGTGCTCCCCAGAGCGGGGCCCTACAGACCCAGTACTTC
CSAPQSGALQTQYF
>14|TRBV6-5|TRBJ1-2|TRBD1|NA
TGTGCCAGCAGTTACTCGACGGGACAGCTTGGCTACACCTTC
CASSYSTGQLGYTF
>16|TRBV2|TRBJ1-1|TRBD1|NA
TGTGCCAGCACACGGGGACAGTCGAGGGGGAACACTGAAGCTTTCTTT
CASTRGQSRGNTEAFF
>15|TRBV24-1|TRBJ1-1|TRBD1|NA
TGTGCCACCAGTGAGCCGACAGGGGGGAGAACTGAAGCTTTCTTT
CATSEPTGGRTEAFF
>13|TRBV20-1|TRBJ2-7|TRBD1|NA
TGCAGTGCTGGGACAGGGGCCGTCTACGAGCAGTACTTC
CSAGTGAVYEQYF
>13|TRBV20-1|TRBJ2-7|TRBD1|NA
TGCAGTGCTGCCCCGGGACAGTCCTACGAGCAGTACTTC
CSAAPGQSYEQYF
>15|TRBV7-9|TRBJ2-5|TRBD2|once
TGTGCCAGCAGCCCCGCTTTGGGGGGGGTGGAGACCCAGTACTTC
CASSPALGGVETQYF
>14|TRBV6-1|TRBJ2-4|NA|NA
TGTGCCAGCAGTGAAAGCAGGGCCCAAAACATTCAGTACTTC
CASSESRAQNIQYF
>18|TRBV18|TRBJ2-7|TRBD2|NA
TGTGCCATCCCAGTCTGGACGACTAGCGGGGGGCTCTCCTACGAGCAGTACTTC
CAIPVWTTSGGLSYEQYF
>22|TRBV12-5|TRBJ2-6|TRBD1|NA
TGTGCTAGTGGCATCCGGGGATGGGGACAGAGGACTTTCGGCTCTGGGGCCAACGTCCTGACTTTC
CASGIRGWGQRTFGSGANVLTF
>17|TRBV20-1|TRBJ1-5|NA|NA
TGCAGTGCTAGTGGCGAGAGAGGCTGGGTGGGCAATCAGCCCCAGCATTTT
CSASGERGWVGNQPQHF
>18|TRBV20-1|TRBJ2-1|TRBD2|NA
TGCAGTGCTAGAGCCCTATGGGTAGCGGGAGGGCCCTACAATGAGCAGTTCTTC
CSARALWVAGGPYNEQFF
>13|TRBV10-2|TRBJ1-5|NA|NA
TGCGCCAGCAGGCTAGGAGGCAATCAGCCCCAGCATTTT
CASRLGGNQPQHF
>18|TRBV7-7|TRBJ2-1|TRBD2|NA
TGTGCTAGCAGCTTAGACCTAGCGGGGGGGTTTGTAAACAATGAGCAGTTCTTC
CASSLDLAGGFVNNEQFF
>16|TRBV12-5|TRBJ2-7|TRBD1|NA
TGTGCTAGTGGTTGGGGGACAGGTCGGAACTCCTACGAGCAGTACTTC
CASGWGTGRNSYEQYF
>14|TRBV7-8|TRBJ2-7|NA|NA
TGTGCCAGCAGCTCCCGGGACACCGTCTACGAGCAGTACTTC
CASSSRDTVYEQYF
>15|TRBV29-1|TRBJ2-5|TRBD1|NA
TGCAGCGTTGAAGACCGGGACAGGGAGACCGAGACCCAGTACTTC
CSVEDRDRETETQYF
>14|TRBV20-1|TRBJ2-5|TRBD2|NA
TGCAGTGCTATGGGACTAAGAACCCCGGAGACCCAGTACTTC
CSAMGLRTPETQYF
>15|TRBV27|TRBJ1-2|TRBD1|few
TGTGCCAGCAGTTTCCGCGGGACAGATAAATATGGCTACACCTTC
CASSFRGTDKYGYTF